This T cell receptor beta chain was obtained from a study of shared clonotypes between healthy human individuals. Study as a whole: Three CD4 naive, three CD4 memory, two CD8 naive and one CD8 memory plate were used per donor.

Trimming cost V 3 bases and J 9 bases, with 15 bases left between them. This CDR3 is 14 amino acids long. Germline CDR1 reads GTSNPN; CDR2 reads SVGIG (reference sequence). Assay execution took place at the deep level. Per the original methods: Owing to the provision of junction-only sequences devoid of quality scores by immunoSEQ, filtering differed. Assay: immunoSEQ multiplex PCR; the TCRdb copy retains only in-frame clones and omits some. V and J calls plus clone size are reproduced from that table; the DNA served to infer D and trimming. The sample includes 1.5 million to 2.5 million clones, about 95% of them seen just once. Study-wide points: Few donors limited the genetic and exposure-history diversity represented.

Worth noting for this clone: The antigen remains unidentified.

Terminally differentiated effector memory CD45RA+ cells were excluded by CCR7 positive selection of CD45RO-negative cells. This chain links TRBV30 with TRBJ1-6, with D possibly being TRBD1 (5 bases). This clonotype was sampled from a man aged 18 to 30 in good health. The sample comprised naive CD8+ T cells sorted from blood. CDR3 loop: CAWSAVGGGSPLHF. CDR3 bases: TGTGCCTGGAGCGCAGTTGGGGGTGGTTCACCCCTCCACTTT.